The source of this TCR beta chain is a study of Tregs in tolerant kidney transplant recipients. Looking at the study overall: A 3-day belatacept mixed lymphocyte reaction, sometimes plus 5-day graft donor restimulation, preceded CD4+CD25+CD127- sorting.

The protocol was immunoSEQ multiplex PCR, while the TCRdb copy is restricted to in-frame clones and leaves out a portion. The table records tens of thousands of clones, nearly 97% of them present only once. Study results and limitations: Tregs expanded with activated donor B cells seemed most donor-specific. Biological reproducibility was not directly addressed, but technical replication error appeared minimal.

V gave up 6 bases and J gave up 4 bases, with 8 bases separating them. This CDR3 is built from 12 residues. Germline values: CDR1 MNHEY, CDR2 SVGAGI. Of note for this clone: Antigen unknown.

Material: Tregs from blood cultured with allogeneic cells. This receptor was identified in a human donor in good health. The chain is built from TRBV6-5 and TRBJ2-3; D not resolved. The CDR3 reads CASSDTSDTQYF. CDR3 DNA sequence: TGTGCCAGCAGCGACACTTCAGATACGCAGTATTTT.